A single sample is the source of the 2 T cell receptor beta chains below, sequenced in a study of T cells in Graves' hyperthyroidism and ophthalmopathy. Authors of the study amplified TCR beta CDR3 regions from RNA transcripts. Carried out on the TCR CDR3, a first-round RT-PCR used the HTBI primer set. TCRdb reprocessed the multiplex PCR reads with MiXCR, giving one entry per CDR3 protein. This table holds 360,000 or so distinct CDR3 sequences, 13% to 15% found once. Sequencing used blood. These receptors were collected from a woman in her sixties or seventies with Graves' ophthalmopathy.

About this clonotype itself: Being one base from a much bigger clone, this may be a read error. This chain uses TRBV20-1 with TRBJ2-1; D gene ambiguous. The end of the DNA fits TRBJ2-7 better, so the J call may be wrong. Germline values: CDR1 DFQATT, CDR2 SNEGSKA (reference sequence). The CDR3 has 14 amino acids. The chain's CDR3 is CSARAPTPYNEQYF. In nucleotides, the CDR3 is TGCAGTGCTAGAGCCCCCACCCCTTACAATGAGCAGTACTTC.

This clonotype was observed a handful of times. The chain has TRBV7-9 and TRBJ2-2, with D possibly being TRBD1 or TRBD2 (5 bases each). CDR3 length: 15 residues. CDR1 and CDR2 (germline): SEHNR, FQNEAQ (reference sequence). The germline V and J ends were trimmed by 4 bases and 5 bases, with 14 bases remaining between them. The chain's CDR3 is CASSSDTWGTGELFF. CDR3 nucleotides: TGTGCCAGCAGCTCGGACACCTGGGGGACCGGGGAGCTGTTTTTT. The variable domain in full, with the rest retrieved from reference TRBV7-9 and TRBJ2-2, is DTGVSQNPRHKITKRGQNVTFRCDPISEHNRLYWYRQTLGQGPEFLTYFQNEAQLEKSRLLSDRFSAERPKGSFSTLEIQRTEQGDSAMYLCASSSDTWGTGELFFGEGSRLTVL.